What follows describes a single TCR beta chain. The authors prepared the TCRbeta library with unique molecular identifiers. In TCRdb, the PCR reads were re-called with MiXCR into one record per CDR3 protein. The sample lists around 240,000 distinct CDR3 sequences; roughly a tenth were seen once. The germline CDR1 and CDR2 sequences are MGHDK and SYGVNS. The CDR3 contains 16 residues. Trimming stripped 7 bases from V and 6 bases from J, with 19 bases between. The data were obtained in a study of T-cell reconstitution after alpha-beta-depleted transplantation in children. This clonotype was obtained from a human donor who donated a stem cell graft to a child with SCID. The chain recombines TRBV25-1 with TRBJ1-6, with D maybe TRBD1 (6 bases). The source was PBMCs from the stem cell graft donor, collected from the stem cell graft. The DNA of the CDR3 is TGTGCCAGCAACGGAGGGGGGGGGGCCTTTAATTCACCCCTCCACTTT. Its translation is CASNGGGGAFNSPLHF.